This T cell receptor beta chain was observed in a study of cytomegalovirus exposure and HLA in healthy donors. V was trimmed by 3 bases and J by 4 bases, leaving 22 bases between them. CDR3 length: 17 residues. Germline V gene sequence: CDR1 SGHAT, CDR2 FQNNGV. Repertoires were generated with immunoSEQ multiplex PCR, while TCRdb's copy carries only in-frame clones and drops some. In the table there are about 220,000 clones, 85% to 95% of which are singletons. The chain uses TRBV11-2 and TRBJ2-7; possible D gene TRBD1, 6 bases. The specimen sequenced was PBMCs. This receptor was obtained from a woman aged 18-29 years in good health and CMV-seronegative. The CDR3 coding sequence is TGTGCCAGCAGCTTGAACACAGGGCTGCAGGTCCTATACGAGCAGTACTTC. Translated, it gives CASSLNTGLQVLYEQYF.